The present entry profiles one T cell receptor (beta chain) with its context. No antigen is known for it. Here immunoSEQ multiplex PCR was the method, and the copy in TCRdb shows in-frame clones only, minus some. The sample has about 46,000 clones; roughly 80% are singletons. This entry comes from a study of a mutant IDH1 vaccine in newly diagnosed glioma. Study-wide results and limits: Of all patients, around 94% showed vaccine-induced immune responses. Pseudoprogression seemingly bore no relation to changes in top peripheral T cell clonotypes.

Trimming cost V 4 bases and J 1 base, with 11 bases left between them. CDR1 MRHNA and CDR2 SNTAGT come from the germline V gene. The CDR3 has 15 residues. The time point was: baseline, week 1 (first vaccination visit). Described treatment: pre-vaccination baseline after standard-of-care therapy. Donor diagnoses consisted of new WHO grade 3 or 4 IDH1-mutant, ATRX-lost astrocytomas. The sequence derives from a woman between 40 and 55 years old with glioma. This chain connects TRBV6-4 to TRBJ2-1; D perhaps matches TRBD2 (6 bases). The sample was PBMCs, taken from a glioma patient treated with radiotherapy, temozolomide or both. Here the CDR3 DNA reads TGTGCCAGCAGTGTTGTGGGGGGATCCTACAATGAGCAGTTCTTC. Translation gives CASSVVGGSYNEQFF.